This T cell receptor (beta chain) derives from a study of blood T cell repertoires in COVID-19. From germline, CDR1 is MNHNY and CDR2 SVGAGI (reference sequence). Trimming pared 9 bases from V and 9 bases from J, leaving 17 bases between. The CDR3 is made up of 13 amino acids. This clone was counted a few times. Per the authors' pipeline: Estimates of nucleated cell counts were drawn from the amplification of reference gene primers. TCRdb's copy holds only in-frame clones and misses some; the assay was immunoSEQ multiplex PCR. V, J and clone size derive from that table, while D and trimming were established from the DNA sequence. The table lists around 250,000 clones, 75% to 90% of them singletons, with about 4.3% in the top ten.

The chain combines TRBV6-6 with TRBJ1-4; D is unresolved. This receptor was identified in a man aged 55 to 69 who had recovered from COVID-19. The sequenced sample consisted of peripheral blood. The CDR3 coding sequence is TGTGCCAGTTCTCCTATAAGCACGCAAAAACTGTTTTTT. Residues: CASSPISTQKLFF.